Shown below are 29 T cell receptor beta chains from a single sample sequenced in a study of blood T cells in healthy people across ages. It was with a sample-barcoded 5' primer and a J-beta primer mix that a second PCR of about 6 to 12 cycles was run. TCRdb passed the 5' RACE reads through MiXCR, listing each CDR3 protein once. The table has 1.6 million or so distinct CDR3 sequences, about 35% seen once. The sample comprised blood. The receptors shown here come from a woman younger than 45 in good health.

V is TRBV5-1 and J is TRBJ2-3; 11 nucleotides agree with TRBD1. The CDR3 spans 16 residues. The V gene end was trimmed by 3 bases and the J gene end by 5 bases; junction bases not matched to a gene: 8. Germline V lookup: CDR1 SGHRS, CDR2 YFSETQ. The CDR3 DNA sequence: TGCGCCAGCAGCTGGACCGGACAGGGGGCTGGAGATACGCAGTATTTT. It encodes CASSWTGQGAGDTQYF.

The chain combines TRBV3-1 with TRBJ2-5, with TRBD2 matching 10 bases. In germline, CDR1 is LGHDT, CDR2 YNNKEL (reference sequence). The CDR3 is 17 amino acids. V trimming: 1 base; J trimming: 5 bases; junction bases outside the gene matches: 10. In nucleotides, the CDR3 is TGTGCCAGCAGCCAAGCAGGAATGGCTAGCGGGGGTGAGACCCAGTACTTC. Translation gives CASSQAGMASGGETQYF.

V gene TRBV4-1 combines with J gene TRBJ1-1; the match to TRBD1 covers 9 bases. Trimming removed 4 bases from V and 1 base from J; junction bases left unmatched: 4. This CDR3 is built from 15 residues. Germline CDR1 and CDR2: MGHRA and YSYEKL. CDR3 in amino acids: CASSRSGQGNTEAFF. The CDR3 coding sequence is TGCGCCAGCAGCCGTTCGGGACAGGGGAACACTGAAGCTTTCTTT.

This clonotype has at least ten counts. The junction and the germline gene differ at one end; a read error may be behind it. The chain carries TRBV7-2 and TRBJ2-7; tentative D call: TRBD2 (6 bases). CDR1 SGHTA and CDR2 FQGNSA come from the germline V gene. There are 13 residues in the CDR3. The CDR3 DNA reads as TGTGCCAGCAGTTTAGAGATAGCGGTCGAGCAGTACTTC. Translation: CASSLEIAVEQYF. Looking up the rest from reference TRBV7-2 and TRBJ2-7 gives the full variable domain: GAGVSQSPSNKVTEKGKDVELRCDPISGHTALYWYRQSLGQGLEFLIYFQGNSAPDKSGLPSDRFSAERTGGSVSTLTIQRTQQEDSAVYLCASSLEIAVEQYFGPGTRLTVT.

The J gene is TRBJ2-5, the V gene TRBV20-1; D might be TRBD2 (5 bases). The CDR3 covers 13 residues. Trimming pared 0 bases from V and 4 bases from J, leaving 9 bases between. Germline-derived CDR1 and CDR2 are DFQATT and SNEGSKA (reference sequence). The CDR3 loop is CSAREWERETQYF. CDR3 nucleotides: TGCAGTGCTAGAGAGTGGGAGCGAGAGACCCAGTACTTC.

A word on this clonotype: A much bigger clone sits one base away, suggesting this may be a read error. V is TRBV4-2 and J is TRBJ2-1; possible D gene TRBD1, 5 bases. The CDR3 sequence is 11 residues long. Germline V gene sequence: CDR1 LGHNA, CDR2 YNFKEQ. Trimming cost V 10 bases and J 10 bases, with 14 bases left between them. The CDR3 here is CANRSSHEQFF. The DNA of the CDR3 is TGTGCCAACAGGAGCAGTCACGAGCAGTTCTTC.

The chain couples TRBV27 to TRBJ2-7, with D perhaps given as TRBD1 or TRBD2 (5 bases each). The germline V gene encodes CDR1 MNHEY and CDR2 SMNVEV (reference sequence). The CDR3 sequence is 14 residues long. The V end lost 6 bases, the J end lost 2 bases, and 14 bases lay between the germline ends. CDR3 DNA sequence: TGTGCCAGCAGCCGCCAGGGACCAACCTACGAGCAGTACTTC. Protein sequence: CASSRQGPTYEQYF.

The V call is TRBV12-3 or TRBV12-4, the J call TRBJ1-2, with D unclear. The CDR3 has 14 amino acids. V was pared by 6 bases and J by 8 bases, with 19 bases between. CDR3: CASRVLHMPMGYTF. For the CDR3, the DNA is TGTGCCAGCAGGGTCCTCCACATGCCGATGGGCTACACCTTC.

The chain employs TRBV4-1 and TRBJ2-7; 8 positions agree with TRBD2. The germline V gene encodes CDR1 MGHRA and CDR2 YSYEKL. The CDR3 is 16 amino acids. V lost 4 bases, J lost 6 bases, and 14 bases stayed unmatched. The chain's CDR3 is CASSPLGTGGLREQYF. Written as DNA, the CDR3 is TGCGCCAGCAGCCCCCTGGGAACGGGGGGGCTTCGCGAGCAGTACTTC.

The chain employs TRBV5-1 and TRBJ1-6; tentatively, D is TRBD1 (6 bases). Germline V gives CDR1 SGHRS, CDR2 YFSETQ. The V end was cut by 7 bases, the J end by 8 bases, with 16 bases between. This CDR3 comprises 14 residues. CDR3 sequence (DNA): TGCGCCAGCGGACCGGGGGCAGGGGATTCACCCCTCCACTTT. This gives the protein CASGPGAGDSPLHF.

The table lists this clonotype with a few counts. The rearrangement uses TRBV27 and TRBJ1-1, with no clear D. Germline-derived CDR1 and CDR2 are MNHEY and SMNVEV (reference sequence). The V end lost 5 bases, the J end lost 4 bases, and 8 bases lay between the germline ends. The CDR3 contains 12 residues. The CDR3 reads CASSRWGTEAFF. In DNA form, the CDR3 reads TGTGCCAGCAGTCGGTGGGGCACTGAAGCTTTCTTT.

The sample holds a few counts of this clonotype. V and J are TRBV7-2 and TRBJ2-4; D is ambiguous. The germline V gene has CDR1 SGHTA and CDR2 FQGNSA. CDR3 size: 16 residues. V lost 2 bases and J lost 0, with 11 bases in between. The CDR3 nucleotides read TGTGCCAGCAGCTTAAAACAAGCCCTAGCCAAAAACATTCAGTACTTC. Protein: CASSLKQALAKNIQYF.

V gene TRBV6-6 combines with J gene TRBJ1-1; D is unresolved. Trimming left V 5 bases short and J 5 bases short, with 15 bases between. The CDR3 length is 14 residues. Germline CDR1 and CDR2: MNHNY and SVGAGI (reference sequence). The CDR3 nucleotides are TGTGCCAGCAGTCAACCTTCAGGAGGGACTGAAGCTTTCTTT. It is translated as CASSQPSGGTEAFF.

This clonotype was detected a few times. This rearrangement joins TRBV7-8 to TRBJ1-1, with 7 positions matching TRBD1. The J segment lost 4 bases and the V segment lost 3 bases, leaving 11 bases of the junction unmatched. The CDR3 runs to 16 residues. CDR1 is SGHVS, CDR2 FQNEAQ, per germline. The CDR3 is CASSLRDAGGSTEAFF. The CDR3, as DNA: TGTGCCAGCAGCTTGAGGGACGCAGGGGGGAGCACTGAAGCTTTCTTT.

A note on this clonotype: A much larger clone differs by one base, so this may be a read error. The genes are TRBV27 and TRBJ2-1, with D possibly matching TRBD1 (5 bases). The CDR3 runs 15 residues. Germline CDR1 MNHEY, CDR2 SMNVEV (reference sequence). Trimming shortened V by 5 bases and J by 2 bases, and 13 bases separated the two germline ends. CDR3 amino acids: CASSRGIATYNEQFF. The CDR3 DNA sequence: TGTGCCAGCAGTAGGGGTATCGCCACCTACAATGAGCAGTTCTTC.

This clonotype was detected ten times or more. The rearrangement joins TRBV6-6 to TRBJ2-3, with 7 bases that match TRBD2. Trimming took 7 bases from V and 0 from J; bases not matched to a gene: 7. The CDR3 sequence is 15 residues long. Germline assignment: CDR1 MNHNY and CDR2 SVGAGI (reference sequence). CDR3 region: CASTILASSTDTQYF. DNA of the CDR3: TGTGCCAGCACCATACTAGCGTCTAGCACAGATACGCAGTATTTT.

The V and J genes are TRBV3-1 and TRBJ1-1; D is unclear. V dropped 1 base and J dropped 5 bases, with 20 bases sitting between them. CDR1 is LGHDT, CDR2 YNNKEL, per germline (reference sequence). CDR3 length equals 17 residues. CDR3 nucleotide sequence: TGTGCCAGCAGCCAAGGAAGGTCGCGGGGAGGGAGAACTGAAGCTTTCTTT. This sequence encodes CASSQGRSRGGRTEAFF.

At least ten counts were recorded for this clonotype. The chain employs TRBV20-1 and TRBJ2-5, with 8 nucleotides matching TRBD1. Germline CDR1 DFQATT, CDR2 SNEGSKA (reference sequence). This CDR3 spans 13 amino acids. The V and J ends lost 6 bases and 5 bases, in that order; junction bases with no gene match: 8. The CDR3 DNA follows: TGCAGTGCCAGGGGGCAGGGGCTGGAGACCCAGTACTTC. As protein: CSARGQGLETQYF.

Worth noting for this clonotype: Given the absence of the conserved phenylalanine or tryptophan at the CDR3 end, a read error is likely. The J gene is TRBJ2-5, the V gene TRBV14; TRBD1 might be the D (5 bases). Trimming took off 4 bases at V and 5 bases at J, with 17 bases between the two ends. The germline CDR1 and CDR2 sequences are SGHDN and FVKESK. The CDR3 extends over 15 amino acids. The CDR3 DNA reads as TGTGCCAGCAGCCTTCCTGGGGCGGCTGAGGAGACCCAGTACCTC. This translates into CASSLPGAAEETQYL.

This clonotype was counted a few times. The chain combines TRBV10-3 with TRBJ1-4; 9 bases are shared with TRBD1. V lost 10 bases to trimming and J lost 7 bases; unmatched junction nucleotides: 4. Germline V gene sequence: CDR1 ENHRY, CDR2 SYGVKD. The CDR3 length is 12 residues. CDR3: CATGQGREKLFF. CDR3 sequence (DNA): TGTGCCACAGGACAGGGGCGTGAAAAACTGTTTTTT.

As concerns this clonotype: The germline gene is not matched at one end of the junction; a read error may be the cause. This sequence joins TRBV29-1 and TRBJ1-1, with 10 bases matching TRBD1. The CDR3 loop spans 14 amino acids. Looked up from germline, CDR1 is SQVTM and CDR2 is ANQGSEA. The DNA of the CDR3 is TGCAGCGCCCCGGGACAGGGGATGAACACTGGAGCTTTCTTT. It codes for CSAPGQGMNTGAFF.

V is TRBV7-6 and J is TRBJ2-5; TRBD1 or TRBD2 may be the D gene (5 bases each). The DNA end lines up better with TRBJ2-7; the J call may be wrong. This CDR3 contains 15 residues. Germline V gene lookup returns CDR1 SGHVS and CDR2 FNYEAQ. The CDR3 protein is CASSRRPGKGYEQYF. In DNA form, the CDR3 reads TGTGCCAGCAGCCGCCGCCCGGGGAAGGGGTACGAGCAGTACTTC.

In DNA form, the CDR3 reads TGTGCCACCAGCAGAGCCGGGACAGACTATGGCTACACCTTC. It specifies CATSRAGTDYGYTF. The genes are TRBV15 and TRBJ1-2; 7 nucleotides line up with TRBD1. Trimming removed 1 base from V and 3 bases from J; junction bases left unmatched: 2. This CDR3 contains 14 residues. Germline CDR1 is LNHNV and CDR2 is YYDKDF (reference sequence).

The genes are TRBV12-5 and TRBJ2-5; D is perhaps TRBD1 or TRBD2 (6 bases each). This CDR3 has 18 residues. Germline values: CDR1 LGHNT, CDR2 FRNRAP. Trimming took off 0 bases at V and 4 bases at J, with 21 bases between the two ends. The CDR3 DNA reads as TGTGCTAGTGGTTTGGTACATGAGGGGGGAGAGGTGCGAGAGACCCAGTACTTC. It specifies CASGLVHEGGEVRETQYF.

The V call is TRBV6-5, the J call TRBJ1-1; D is perhaps TRBD1 (6 bases). There are 13 residues in the CDR3. The germline gives CDR1 MNHEY, CDR2 SVGAGI. The V and J ends lost 4 bases and 4 bases respectively, with 10 bases between them. CDR3 residues: CASSLNRVTEAFF. Here the CDR3 DNA reads TGTGCCAGCAGTTTGAACAGGGTCACTGAAGCTTTCTTT.

The chain links TRBV4-1 to TRBJ1-2; D is unresolved. Germline lookup yields CDR1 MGHRA and CDR2 YSYEKL. The CDR3 spans 14 residues. V lost 8 bases and J 7 bases, leaving 20 bases between the germline ends. CDR3: CASRGVGRGFGYTF. CDR3 DNA sequence: TGCGCCAGCCGCGGGGTGGGTAGAGGTTTTGGCTACACCTTC.

V and J are TRBV5-5 and TRBJ2-1; no clear D. V was cut by 0 bases and J by 14 bases, with 6 bases left in between. Germline V lookup: CDR1 SGHKS, CDR2 YYEKEE (reference sequence). The CDR3 runs 10 residues. The CDR3 spells CASSLDREFF. In nucleotides, the CDR3 is TGTGCCAGCAGCTTGGATCGGGAGTTCTTC. The full variable domain, in which reference TRBV5-5 and TRBJ2-1 provide the parts outside the CDR3, is DAGVTQSPTHLIKTRGQQVTLRCSPISGHKSVSWYQQVLGQGPQFIFQYYEKEERGRGNFPDRFSARQFPNYSSELNVNALLLGDSALYLCASSLDREFFGPGTRLTVL.

As DNA, the CDR3 is TGTGCCAGCAGTAGCATTGCGGCCCCATATGGCTACACCTTC. This sequence encodes CASSSIAAPYGYTF. The chain uses TRBV27 and TRBJ1-2; D unclear. Trimming took off 5 bases at V and 5 bases at J, with 15 bases between the two ends. The CDR3 is made up of 14 amino acids. Germline CDR1 MNHEY, CDR2 SMNVEV (reference sequence).

The CDR3 here is CASSDGQVAPQYF. The CDR3 bases are TGCGCCAGCAGCGACGGACAGGTAGCGCCCCAGTACTTC. This chain joins TRBV5-1 and TRBJ2-5; TRBD1 matches at 7 bases. This CDR3 has 13 amino acids. Trimming at V came to 4 bases and at J to 9 bases, leaving 9 bases not matched to a gene. Germline CDR1 and CDR2: SGHRS and YFSETQ.